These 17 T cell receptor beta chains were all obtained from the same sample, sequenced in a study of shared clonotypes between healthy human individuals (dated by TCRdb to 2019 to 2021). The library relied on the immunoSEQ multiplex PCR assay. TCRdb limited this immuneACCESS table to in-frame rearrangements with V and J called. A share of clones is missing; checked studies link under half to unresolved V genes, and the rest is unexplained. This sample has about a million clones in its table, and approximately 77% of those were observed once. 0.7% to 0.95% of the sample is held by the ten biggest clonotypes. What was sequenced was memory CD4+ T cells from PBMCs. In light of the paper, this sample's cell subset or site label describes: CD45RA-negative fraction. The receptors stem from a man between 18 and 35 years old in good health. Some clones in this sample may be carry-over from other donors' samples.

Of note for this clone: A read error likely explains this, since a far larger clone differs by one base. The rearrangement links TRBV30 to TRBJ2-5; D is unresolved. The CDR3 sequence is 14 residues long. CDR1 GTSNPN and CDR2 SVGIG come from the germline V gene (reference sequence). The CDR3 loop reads CALSVIGNLGTQYF. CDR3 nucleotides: TGTGCCTTGAGTGTAATCGGCAACCTTGGGACCCAGTACTTC.

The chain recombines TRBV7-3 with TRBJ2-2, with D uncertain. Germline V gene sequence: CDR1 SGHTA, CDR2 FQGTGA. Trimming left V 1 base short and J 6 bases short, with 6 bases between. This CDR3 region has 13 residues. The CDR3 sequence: CASSLRAAGELFF. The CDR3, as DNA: TGTGCCAGCAGCTTAAGGGCGGCCGGGGAGCTGTTTTTT.

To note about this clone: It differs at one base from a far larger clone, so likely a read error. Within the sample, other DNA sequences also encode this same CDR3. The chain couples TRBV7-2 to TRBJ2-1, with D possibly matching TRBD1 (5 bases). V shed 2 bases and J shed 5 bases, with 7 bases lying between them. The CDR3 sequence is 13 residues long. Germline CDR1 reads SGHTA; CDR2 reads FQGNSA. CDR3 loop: CASSLSRDNEQFF. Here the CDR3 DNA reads TGTGCCAGCAGCTTATCCAGGGACAATGAGCAGTTCTTC.

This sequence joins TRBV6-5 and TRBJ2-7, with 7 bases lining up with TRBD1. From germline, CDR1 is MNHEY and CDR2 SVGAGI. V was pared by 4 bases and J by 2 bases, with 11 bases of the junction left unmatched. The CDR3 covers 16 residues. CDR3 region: CASSSNRGFPTYEQYF. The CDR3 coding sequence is TGTGCCAGCAGTTCCAACAGGGGATTCCCCACCTACGAGCAGTACTTC.

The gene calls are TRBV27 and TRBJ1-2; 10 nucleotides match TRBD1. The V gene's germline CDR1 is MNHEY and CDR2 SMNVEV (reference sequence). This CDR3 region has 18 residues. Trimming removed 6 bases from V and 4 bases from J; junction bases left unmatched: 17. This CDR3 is CASRMQTRTTGGSYGYTF. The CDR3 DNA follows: TGTGCCAGCAGGATGCAAACCCGAACGACAGGGGGCTCCTATGGCTACACCTTC.

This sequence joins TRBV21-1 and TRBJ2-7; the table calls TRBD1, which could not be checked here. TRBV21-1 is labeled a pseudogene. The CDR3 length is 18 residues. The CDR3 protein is CASSKLKREGTGDHEQYF. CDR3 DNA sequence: TGTGCCAGCAGCAAATTAAAGCGGGAAGGGACAGGCGACCACGAGCAGTACTTC.

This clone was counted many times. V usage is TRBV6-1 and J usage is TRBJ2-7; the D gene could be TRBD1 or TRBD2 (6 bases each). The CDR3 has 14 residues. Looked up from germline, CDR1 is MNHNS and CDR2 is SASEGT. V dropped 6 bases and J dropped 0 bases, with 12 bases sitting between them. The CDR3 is CASREGGSSYEQYF. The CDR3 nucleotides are TGTGCCAGCAGGGAGGGGGGAAGCTCCTACGAGCAGTACTTC.

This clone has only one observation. This chain's CDR3 is CASSLAYYEQYF. The CDR3 DNA is TGTGCCAGCAGTTTAGCATACTACGAGCAGTACTTC. The chain employs TRBV28 and TRBJ2-7; D is uncertain. V lost 2 bases, J lost 3 bases, and 5 bases lay in between. This CDR3 has 12 residues. Germline CDR1 and CDR2: MDHEN and SYDVKM.

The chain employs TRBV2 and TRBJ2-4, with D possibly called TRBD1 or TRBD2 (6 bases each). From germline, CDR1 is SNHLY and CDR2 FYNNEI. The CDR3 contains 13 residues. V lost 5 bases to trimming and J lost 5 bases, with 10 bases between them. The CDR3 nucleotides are TGTGCCAGCAGTACCGGGGGCCAAAACATTCAGTACTTC. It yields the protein CASSTGGQNIQYF.

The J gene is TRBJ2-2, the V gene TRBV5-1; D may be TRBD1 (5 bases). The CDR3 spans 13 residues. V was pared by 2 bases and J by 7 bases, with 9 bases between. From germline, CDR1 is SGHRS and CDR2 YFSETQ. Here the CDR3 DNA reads TGCGCCAGCAGCTTTACAGGAGACGGGGAGCTGTTTTTT. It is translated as CASSFTGDGELFF.

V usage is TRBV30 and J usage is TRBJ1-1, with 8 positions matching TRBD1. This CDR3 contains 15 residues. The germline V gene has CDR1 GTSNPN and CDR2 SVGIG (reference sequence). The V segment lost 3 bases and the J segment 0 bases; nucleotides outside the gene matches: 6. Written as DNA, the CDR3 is TGTGCCTGGAGCCCTAGACAGGGGATGAACACTGAAGCTTTCTTT. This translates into CAWSPRQGMNTEAFF.

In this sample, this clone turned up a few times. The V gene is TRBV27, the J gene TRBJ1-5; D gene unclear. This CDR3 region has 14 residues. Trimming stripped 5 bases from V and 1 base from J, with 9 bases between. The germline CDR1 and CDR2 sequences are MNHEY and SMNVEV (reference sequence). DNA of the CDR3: TGTGCCAGCAGTGTCACATGGAGCAATCAGCCCCAGCATTTT. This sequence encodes CASSVTWSNQPQHF.

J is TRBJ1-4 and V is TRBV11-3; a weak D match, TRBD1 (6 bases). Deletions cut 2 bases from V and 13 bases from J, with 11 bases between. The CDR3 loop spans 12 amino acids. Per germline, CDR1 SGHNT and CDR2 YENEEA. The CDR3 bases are TGTGCCAGCAGCTTATGCCCGACAGGACTGTTTTTT. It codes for CASSLCPTGLFF.

CDR3 residues: CAWNGQLDTEAFF. The CDR3 DNA follows: TGTGCCTGGAACGGACAGTTGGATACTGAAGCTTTCTTT. This sequence joins TRBV30 and TRBJ1-1; D might be TRBD1 (6 bases). Germline assignment: CDR1 GTSNPN and CDR2 SVGIG (reference sequence). CDR3 length: 13 amino acids. Trimming left V 4 bases short and J 5 bases short, with 14 bases between.

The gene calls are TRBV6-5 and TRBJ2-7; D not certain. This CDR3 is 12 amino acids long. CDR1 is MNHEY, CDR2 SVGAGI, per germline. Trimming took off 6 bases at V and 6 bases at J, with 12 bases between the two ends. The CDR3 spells CASSPLYGEQYF. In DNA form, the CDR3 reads TGTGCCAGCAGCCCTCTATATGGCGAGCAGTACTTC.

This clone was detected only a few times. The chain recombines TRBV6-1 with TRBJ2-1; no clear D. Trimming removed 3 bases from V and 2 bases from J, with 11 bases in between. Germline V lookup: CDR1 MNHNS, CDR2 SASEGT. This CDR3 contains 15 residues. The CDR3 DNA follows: TGTGCCAGCAGTGACAGTGCGCATACCTACAATGAGCAGTTCTTC. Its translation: CASSDSAHTYNEQFF.

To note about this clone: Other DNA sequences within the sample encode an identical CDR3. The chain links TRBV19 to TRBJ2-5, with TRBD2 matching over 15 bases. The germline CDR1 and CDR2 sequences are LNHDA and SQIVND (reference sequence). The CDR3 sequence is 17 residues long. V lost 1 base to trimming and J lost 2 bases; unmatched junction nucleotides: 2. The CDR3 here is CASSIGGLAGGQETQYF. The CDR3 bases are TGTGCCAGTAGTATAGGGGGACTAGCGGGAGGTCAAGAGACCCAGTACTTC.